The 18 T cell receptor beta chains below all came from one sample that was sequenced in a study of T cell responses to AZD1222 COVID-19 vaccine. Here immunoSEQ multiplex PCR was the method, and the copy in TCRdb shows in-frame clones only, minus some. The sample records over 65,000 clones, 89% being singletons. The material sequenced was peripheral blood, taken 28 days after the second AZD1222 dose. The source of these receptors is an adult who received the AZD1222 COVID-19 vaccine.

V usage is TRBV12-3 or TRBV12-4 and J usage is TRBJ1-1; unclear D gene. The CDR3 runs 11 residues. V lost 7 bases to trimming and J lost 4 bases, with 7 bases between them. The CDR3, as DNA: TGTGCCAGCAATCGGGGCACTGAAGCTTTCTTT. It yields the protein CASNRGTEAFF.

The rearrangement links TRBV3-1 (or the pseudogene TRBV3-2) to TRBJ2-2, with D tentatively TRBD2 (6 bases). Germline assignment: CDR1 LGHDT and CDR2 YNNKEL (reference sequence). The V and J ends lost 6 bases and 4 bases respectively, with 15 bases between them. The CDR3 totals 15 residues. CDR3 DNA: TGTGCCAGCAGTCCGGTCGGGGGTAGCACCGGGGAGCTGTTTTTT. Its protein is CASSPVGGSTGELFF.

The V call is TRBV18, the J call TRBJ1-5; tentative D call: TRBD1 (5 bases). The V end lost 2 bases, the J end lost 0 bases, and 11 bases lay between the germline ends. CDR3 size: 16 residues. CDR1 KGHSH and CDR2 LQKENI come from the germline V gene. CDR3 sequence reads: CASSPFGTHSNQPQHF. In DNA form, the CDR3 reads TGTGCCAGCTCACCATTCGGGACCCATAGCAATCAGCCCCAGCATTTT.

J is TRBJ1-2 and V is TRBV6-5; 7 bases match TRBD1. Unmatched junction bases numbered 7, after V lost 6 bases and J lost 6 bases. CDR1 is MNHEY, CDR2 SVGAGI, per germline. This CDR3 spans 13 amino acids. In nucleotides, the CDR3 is TGTGCCAGCAGGAGGGACAGTGAAAATGGCTACACCTTC. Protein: CASRRDSENGYTF.

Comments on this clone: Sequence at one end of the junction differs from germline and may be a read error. The CDR3 spells CASSAAGGSTDTQYF. CDR3 bases: TGTGCTAGCAGCGCCGCGGGAGGGAGCACAGATACGCAGTATTTT. The V call is TRBV7-7, the J call TRBJ2-3, with 9 positions matching TRBD2. This CDR3 region has 15 residues. CDR1 SSHAT and CDR2 FNYEAQ come from the germline V gene (reference sequence).

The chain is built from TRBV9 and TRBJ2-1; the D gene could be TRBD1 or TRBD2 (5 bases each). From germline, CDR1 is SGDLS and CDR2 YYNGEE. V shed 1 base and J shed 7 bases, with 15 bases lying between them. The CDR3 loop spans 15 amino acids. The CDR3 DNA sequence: TGTGCCAGCAGCGTATCGGGGCCCCCGAGTAATGAGCAGTTCTTC. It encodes CASSVSGPPSNEQFF. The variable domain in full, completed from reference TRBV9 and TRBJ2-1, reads DSGVTQTPKHLITATGQRVTLRCSPRSGDLSVYWYQQSLDQGLQFLIQYYNGEERAKGNILERFSAQQFPDLHSELNLSSLELGDSALYFCASSVSGPPSNEQFFGPGTRLTVL.

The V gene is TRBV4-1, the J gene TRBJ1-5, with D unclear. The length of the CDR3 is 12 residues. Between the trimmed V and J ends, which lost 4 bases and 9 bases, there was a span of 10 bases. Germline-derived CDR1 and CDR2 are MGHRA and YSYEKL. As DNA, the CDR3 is TGCGCCAGCAGCCCGGTTTGGGGGCCCCAGCATTTT. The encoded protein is CASSPVWGPQHF.

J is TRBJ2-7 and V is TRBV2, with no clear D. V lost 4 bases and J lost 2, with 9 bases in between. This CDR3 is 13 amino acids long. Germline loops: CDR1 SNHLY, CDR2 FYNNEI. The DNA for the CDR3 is TGTGCCAGCAGTGTGGGCCCCGCCTACGAGCAGTACGTC. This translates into CASSVGPAYEQYV.

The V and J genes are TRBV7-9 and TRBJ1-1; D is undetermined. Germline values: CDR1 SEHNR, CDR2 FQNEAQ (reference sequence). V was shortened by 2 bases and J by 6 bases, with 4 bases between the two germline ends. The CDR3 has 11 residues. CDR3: CASSLHPEAFF. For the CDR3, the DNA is TGTGCCAGCAGCTTACACCCTGAAGCTTTCTTT.

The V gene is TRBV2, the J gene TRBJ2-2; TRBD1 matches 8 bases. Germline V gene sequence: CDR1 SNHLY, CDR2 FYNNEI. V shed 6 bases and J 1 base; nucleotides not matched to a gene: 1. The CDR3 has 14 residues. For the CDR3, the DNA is TGTGCCAGCAGCAGGGGGCTGAACACCGGGGAGCTGTTTTTT. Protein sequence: CASSRGLNTGELFF.

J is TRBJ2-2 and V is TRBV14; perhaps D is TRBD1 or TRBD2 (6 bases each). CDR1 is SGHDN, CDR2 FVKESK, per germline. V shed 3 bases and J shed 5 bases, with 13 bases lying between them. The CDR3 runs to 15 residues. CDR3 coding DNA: TGTGCCAGCAGCCATCGGGGGCAGAGAACCGGGGAGCTGTTTTTT. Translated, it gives CASSHRGQRTGELFF.

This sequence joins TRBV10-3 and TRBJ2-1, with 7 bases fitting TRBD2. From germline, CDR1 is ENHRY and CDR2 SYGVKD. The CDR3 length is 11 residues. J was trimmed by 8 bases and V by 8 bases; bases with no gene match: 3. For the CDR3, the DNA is TGTGCCATCGGGGGGAGGGATGAGCAGTTCTTC. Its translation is CAIGGRDEQFF.

The CDR3 loop reads CASSLQDRGKLFF. The CDR3 DNA is TGTGCCAGCAGCTTACAGGACCGAGGAAAACTGTTTTTT. The chain uses TRBV12-3 or TRBV12-4 and TRBJ1-4; possibly TRBD1 for D (5 bases). The V end lost 6 bases, the J end lost 10 bases, and 15 bases lay between the germline ends. The length of the CDR3 is 13 residues.

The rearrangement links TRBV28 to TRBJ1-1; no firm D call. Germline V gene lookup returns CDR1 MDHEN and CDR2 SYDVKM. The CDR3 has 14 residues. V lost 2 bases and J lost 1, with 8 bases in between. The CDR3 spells CASSLAGKNTEAFF. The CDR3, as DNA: TGTGCCAGCAGTTTAGCCGGGAAGAACACTGAAGCTTTCTTT.

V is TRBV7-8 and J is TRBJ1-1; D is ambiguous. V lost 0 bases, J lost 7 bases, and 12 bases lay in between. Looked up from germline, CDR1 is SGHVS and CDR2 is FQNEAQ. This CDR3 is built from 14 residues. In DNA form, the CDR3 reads TGTGCCAGCAGCTTAGCGGCGGGGTCTCGTGAAGCTTTCTTT. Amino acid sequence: CASSLAAGSREAFF. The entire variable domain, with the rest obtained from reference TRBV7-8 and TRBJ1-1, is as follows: GAGVSQSPRYKVAKRGQDVALRCDPISGHVSLFWYQQALGQGPEFLTYFQNEAQLDKSGLPSDRFFAERPEGSVSTLKIQRTQQEDSAVYLCASSLAAGSREAFFGQGTRLTVV.

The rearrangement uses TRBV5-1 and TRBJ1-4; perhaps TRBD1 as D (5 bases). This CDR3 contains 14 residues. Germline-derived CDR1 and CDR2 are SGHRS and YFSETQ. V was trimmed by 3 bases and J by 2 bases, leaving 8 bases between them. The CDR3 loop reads CASSSAGTNEKLFF. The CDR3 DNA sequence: TGCGCCAGCAGCTCAGCAGGGACTAATGAAAAACTGTTTTTT.

The CDR3 region is CASSHPERGGEQYF. Here the CDR3 DNA reads TGTGCCAGCAGCCATCCAGAGCGGGGTGGGGAGCAGTACTTC. V usage is TRBV3-1 (or the pseudogene TRBV3-2) and J usage is TRBJ2-7, with TRBD2 matching over 7 bases. With 3 bases clipped from V and 7 bases from J, the junction kept 9 bases outside the gene matches. The germline V gene encodes CDR1 LGHDT and CDR2 YNNKEL (reference sequence). The CDR3 length is 14 residues.

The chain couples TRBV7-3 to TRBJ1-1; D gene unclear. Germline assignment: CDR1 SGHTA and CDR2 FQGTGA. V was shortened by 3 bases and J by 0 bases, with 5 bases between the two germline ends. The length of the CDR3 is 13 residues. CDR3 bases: TGTGCCAGCAGCTTCTCTTTGAACACTGAAGCTTTCTTT. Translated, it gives CASSFSLNTEAFF.